This TCR beta chain was captured in a study of beta chain features in type 1 diabetes. Overall study context: Patients were similar to healthy donors in age and gender (as well as in cell yields).

Study results and caveats: For Type 1 diabetes patients, all four CD4+ subsets carried TCRB CDR3s that were moderately but significantly shorter. Naive, central memory and Treg TCRB repertoires seemed to resemble each other more closely in patients than they did in healthy donors. A possible short-template PCR bias applies equally to patients and controls.

The V and J ends lost 6 bases and 4 bases, in that order; junction bases with no gene match: 6. From germline, CDR1 is SNHLY and CDR2 FYNNEI. This CDR3 spans 14 amino acids. As every portion of the isolated RNA was reverse transcribed, the sequencing read expressed TCRB transcripts. Produced via immunoSEQ multiplex PCR; TCRdb's table is partial and in-frame only. The top ten hold over 2% of the sample, which has 95,000 to 150,000 clones, 15% to 20% seen once. As regards this clone: Its antigen is unidentified.

The TCR was taken from a man aged 30 to 45 with type 1 diabetes. Sequencing input: central memory CD4+ T cells from blood. The genes are TRBV2 and TRBJ1-1; 9 nucleotides agree with TRBD1. As DNA, the CDR3 is TGTGCCAGCAGGAGGACAGGGGCGGGCACTGAAGCTTTCTTT. Encoded protein: CASRRTGAGTEAFF.